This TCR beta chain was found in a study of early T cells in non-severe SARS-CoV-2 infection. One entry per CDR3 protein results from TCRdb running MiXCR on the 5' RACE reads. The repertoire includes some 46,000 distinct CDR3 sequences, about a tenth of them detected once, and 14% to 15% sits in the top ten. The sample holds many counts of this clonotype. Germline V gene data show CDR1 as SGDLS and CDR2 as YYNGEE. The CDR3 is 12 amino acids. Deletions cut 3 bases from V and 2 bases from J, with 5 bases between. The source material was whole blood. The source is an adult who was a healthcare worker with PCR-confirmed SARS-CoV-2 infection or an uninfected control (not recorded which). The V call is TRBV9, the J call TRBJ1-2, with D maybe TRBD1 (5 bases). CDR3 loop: CASSGGNYGYTF. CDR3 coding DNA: TGTGCCAGCAGCGGGGGCAACTATGGCTACACCTTC.